The entry below describes one T cell receptor beta chain. The source of the sample is a study of blood T cells in healthy people across ages. J gave up 1 base and V 0 bases, and 6 bases lay outside the gene matches. The CDR3 totals 16 residues. CDR1 and CDR2 (germline): LGHNA, YSLEER. The authors ran a second PCR of roughly 7 to 11 cycles using a sample-barcoded 5' primer and a J-beta primer mix. TCRdb itself ran the 5' RACE reads through MiXCR, one entry per CDR3 protein. The data contain approximately 770,000 distinct CDR3 sequences, roughly 50% of them singletons. This receptor was taken from a man aged 25-45 years in good health. The specimen sequenced was blood. The chain uses TRBV4-3 and TRBJ2-7; 7 bases are a match to TRBD1. CDR3 in amino acids: CASSQEVQGESYEQYF. In DNA, the CDR3 is TGCGCCAGCAGCCAAGAAGTCCAGGGGGAGTCCTACGAGCAGTACTTC.